The 21 T cell receptor beta chains below were found in one sample sequenced in a study of T cells in Graves' hyperthyroidism and ophthalmopathy. From RNA transcripts, TCR beta CDR3 regions were amplified. TCR CDR3 regions were first amplified by RT-PCR with HTBI primers. TCRdb reprocessed the multiplex PCR reads via MiXCR and lists one record per CDR3 protein. The sample records 700,000 or so distinct CDR3 sequences, about 15% being singletons. Sequencing input: blood. All receptors derive from a man younger than 30 with Graves' hyperthyroidism.

This clonotype was detected ten times or more. This chain uses TRBV2 with TRBJ2-1, with 8 nucleotides matching TRBD2. V dropped 8 bases and J dropped 7; count of bases not matched to a gene: 7. The germline CDR1 and CDR2 sequences are SNHLY and FYNNEI. The CDR3 length is 13 residues. CDR3 sequence: CASERELKNEQFF. The CDR3 DNA is TGTGCCAGCGAGCGGGAGTTGAAGAATGAGCAGTTCTTC.

This clonotype was found a few times. The chain uses TRBV10-3 and TRBJ2-5; TRBD1 is a possible D gene (6 bases). This CDR3 has 14 amino acids. Trimming shortened V by 4 bases and J by 1 base, and 10 bases separated the two germline ends. Germline V gives CDR1 ENHRY, CDR2 SYGVKD. CDR3 sequence (DNA): TGTGCCATCAGTGGTCGAGGGGGCCAAGAGACCCAGTACTTC. It codes for CAISGRGGQETQYF.

This clonotype was found many times. The chain recombines TRBV7-9 with TRBJ2-1; D possibly matches TRBD1 or TRBD2 (6 bases each). Germline values: CDR1 SEHNR, CDR2 FQNEAQ (reference sequence). Deletions cut 2 bases from V and 8 bases from J, with 13 bases between. There are 14 residues in the CDR3. DNA of the CDR3: TGTGCCAGCAGCTTAACCGGGGGCGGGGATGAGCAGTTCTTC. Translated, it gives CASSLTGGGDEQFF.

This chain uses TRBV5-4 with TRBJ2-7, with D perhaps TRBD2 (6 bases). Trimming took off 0 bases at V and 7 bases at J, with 20 bases between the two ends. The germline gives CDR1 SGHNT, CDR2 YYREEE (reference sequence). The CDR3 runs 16 residues. DNA of the CDR3: TGTGCCAGCAGCTTGGTCCCTACGGGACTCCCGCGGGAGCAGTACTTC. It encodes CASSLVPTGLPREQYF.

V usage is TRBV12-3 or TRBV12-4 and J usage is TRBJ1-6; D is uncertain. V lost 3 bases, J lost 9 bases, and 15 bases lay in between. This CDR3 is 15 amino acids long. The CDR3 reads CASSFSGNPSSPLHF. In DNA, the CDR3 is TGTGCCAGCAGTTTTTCCGGGAATCCCTCTTCACCCCTCCACTTT.

A word on this clonotype: Being one base from a much bigger clone, this may be a read error. This chain uses TRBV20-1 with TRBJ1-1, with a weak D call TRBD1 (5 bases). The CDR3 totals 12 residues. Trimming took 3 bases from V and 6 from J, leaving 11 bases between them. CDR1 and CDR2 from the germline V gene are DFQATT and SNEGSKA (reference sequence). Written as DNA, the CDR3 is TGCAGTGCTAGCAGGGAAGACGCTGAAGCTTTCTTT. Residues: CSASREDAEAFF.

This clonotype has more than one count but fewer than ten. The V call is TRBV4-3, the J call TRBJ2-7; D is undetermined. The CDR3 length is 13 residues. Trimming took 0 bases from V and 4 from J, leaving 7 bases between them. Germline loops: CDR1 LGHNA, CDR2 YSLEER. The CDR3 is CASSQDVGYEQYF. CDR3 nucleotide sequence: TGCGCCAGCAGCCAAGATGTAGGGTACGAGCAGTACTTC.

This rearrangement joins TRBV9 to TRBJ1-3; 7 nucleotides match TRBD1. CDR1 is SGDLS, CDR2 YYNGEE, per germline. The junction had 7 bases not matched to a gene; V was cut back by 3 bases and J by 1 base. The length of the CDR3 is 16 residues. CDR3: CASSGLDRASGNTIYF. As DNA, the CDR3 is TGTGCCAGCAGCGGACTAGACAGGGCATCTGGAAACACCATATATTTT.

This clonotype was found many times. This chain uses TRBV20-1 with TRBJ1-2, with a possible D match to TRBD1 (6 bases). Per the germline V gene, CDR1 is DFQATT and CDR2 is SNEGSKA (reference sequence). The length of the CDR3 is 14 residues. The V end was cut by 3 bases, the J end by 4 bases, with 15 bases between. Written as DNA, the CDR3 is TGCAGTGCTAGCGGGACAACCAACACCTATGGCTACACCTTC. Protein: CSASGTTNTYGYTF.

At least ten counts were recorded for this clonotype. V usage is TRBV2 and J usage is TRBJ1-2, with D unclear. Trimming left V 7 bases short and J 5 bases short, with 20 bases between. The CDR3 length is 15 residues. Germline V lookup: CDR1 SNHLY, CDR2 FYNNEI. The CDR3 DNA is TGTGCCAGCAAATTCCTCCCGGGTGTCGTTTATGGCTACACCTTC. Translating gives CASKFLPGVVYGYTF.

The sample holds a few counts of this clonotype. The chain couples TRBV10-3 to TRBJ2-7, with D hard to call. The CDR3 is 14 residues long. V lost 0 bases and J lost 3, with 9 bases in between. Germline V CDR1 and CDR2: ENHRY, SYGVKD. The CDR3 protein is CAISESSTYYEQYF. CDR3 in DNA: TGTGCCATCAGTGAGTCATCGACATACTACGAGCAGTACTTC.

This clonotype was recorded a few times. This chain joins TRBV20-1 and TRBJ2-7; D is undetermined. The germline V gene encodes CDR1 DFQATT and CDR2 SNEGSKA (reference sequence). Trimming left V 5 bases short and J 7 bases short, with 18 bases between. CDR3 length equals 13 residues. CDR3 sequence (DNA): TGCAGTGCTTCACGGGTCCTGGGCGCGGAGCAGTACTTC. Translation gives CSASRVLGAEQYF.

The CDR3 protein is CSARRLRESPLHF. The CDR3 DNA follows: TGCAGTGCTAGGAGACTACGTGAGTCACCCCTCCACTTT. The chain is built from TRBV20-1 and TRBJ1-6; D remains unclear. The CDR3 runs to 13 residues. The germline V gene encodes CDR1 DFQATT and CDR2 SNEGSKA (reference sequence). The V and J ends lost 3 bases and 10 bases respectively, with 13 bases between them.

The J gene is TRBJ2-1, the V gene TRBV29-1; tentative D call: TRBD2 (5 bases). Germline CDR1 and CDR2: SQVTM and ANQGSEA. The CDR3 runs 13 residues. Trimming cost V 4 bases and J 3 bases, with 10 bases left between them. CDR3 sequence reads: CSVAGDGYNEQFF. CDR3 coding DNA: TGCAGCGTTGCCGGGGATGGCTACAATGAGCAGTTCTTC.

The V and J genes are TRBV15 and TRBJ1-4; the D gene is possibly TRBD1 (5 bases). The length of the CDR3 is 14 residues. Deletions cut 0 bases from V and 11 bases from J, with 13 bases between. The germline V gene has CDR1 LNHNV and CDR2 YYDKDF (reference sequence). CDR3 in DNA: TGTGCCACCAGCAGAGATCGGACACCTCTTAAACTGTTTTTT. It translates to CATSRDRTPLKLFF.

This clonotype was detected only a few times. J is TRBJ2-7 and V is TRBV7-6, with 9 bases fitting TRBD2. J was trimmed by 3 bases and V by 1 base; bases with no gene match: 10. CDR1 and CDR2 (germline): SGHVS, FNYEAQ. This CDR3 comprises 17 residues. This CDR3 reads CASSLDPASGINYEQYF. CDR3 sequence (DNA): TGTGCCAGCAGCTTAGACCCGGCTAGCGGGATTAACTACGAGCAGTACTTC. Supplemented by reference TRBV7-6 and TRBJ2-7, the full variable domain reads GAGVSQSPRYKVTKRGQDVALRCDPISGHVSLYWYRQALGQGPEFLTYFNYEAQQDKSGLPNDRFSAERPEGSISTLTIQRTEQRDSAMYRCASSLDPASGINYEQYFGPGTRLTVT.

This clonotype was observed at least ten times. This rearrangement joins TRBV28 to TRBJ2-5, with 10 bases matching TRBD1. The CDR3 contains 15 residues. V was clipped by 4 bases and J by 2 bases; unmatched bases: 4. In germline, CDR1 is MDHEN, CDR2 SYDVKM. The CDR3 bases are TGTGCCAGCAGTTCTCGGACAGGGGGGCAAGAGACCCAGTACTTC. Translated: CASSSRTGGQETQYF.

The chain recombines TRBV7-8 with TRBJ1-5, with a weak D call TRBD1 (6 bases). Germline loops: CDR1 SGHVS, CDR2 FQNEAQ. This CDR3 comprises 16 residues. V shed 5 bases and J shed 3 bases, with 17 bases lying between them. CDR3 DNA: TGTGCCAGCAGCCGTGGCCTACAGGGACTCAATCAGCCCCAGCATTTT. As protein: CASSRGLQGLNQPQHF.

To note about this clonotype: At one end the junction does not follow the germline gene, possibly because of a read error. The CDR3, as DNA: TGTGCCAGTAGTATTGGAGGTCCAGGGCTTTACGAGCAGTGCTTC. It encodes CASSIGGPGLYEQCF. The chain has TRBV19 and TRBJ2-7; the D gene could be TRBD1 or TRBD2 (5 bases each). Germline values: CDR1 LNHDA, CDR2 SQIVND (reference sequence). This CDR3 is 15 amino acids long.

This clonotype was counted ten times or more. V and J are TRBV28 and TRBJ2-5; 8 nucleotides agree with TRBD2. This CDR3 region has 16 residues. V lost 6 bases, J lost 4 bases, and 13 bases stayed unmatched. CDR1 and CDR2 (germline): MDHEN, SYDVKM. The CDR3 reads CASRASGPRIGETQYF. DNA of the CDR3: TGTGCCAGCAGGGCTAGCGGGCCTAGGATTGGAGAGACCCAGTACTTC.

V is TRBV3-1 and J is TRBJ2-3; 9 bases are a match to TRBD2. CDR3 length equals 17 residues. V trimming: 5 bases; J trimming: 3 bases; junction bases outside the gene matches: 12. Germline V CDR1 and CDR2: LGHDT, YNNKEL (reference sequence). CDR3 sequence (DNA): TGTGCCAGCAGCGTATTTTCCACGGGACTAGCAACAGATACGCAGTATTTT. Its protein product is CASSVFSTGLATDTQYF.